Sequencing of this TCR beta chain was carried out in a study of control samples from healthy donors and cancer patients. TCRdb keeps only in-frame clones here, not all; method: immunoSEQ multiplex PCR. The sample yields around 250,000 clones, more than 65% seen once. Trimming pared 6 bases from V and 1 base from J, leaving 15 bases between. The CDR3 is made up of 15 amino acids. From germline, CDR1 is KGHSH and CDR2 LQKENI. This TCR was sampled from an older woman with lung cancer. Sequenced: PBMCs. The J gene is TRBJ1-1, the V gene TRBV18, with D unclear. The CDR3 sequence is CASSPASSPNTEAFF. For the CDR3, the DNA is TGTGCCAGCTCCCCAGCTAGCTCGCCGAACACTGAAGCTTTCTTT.